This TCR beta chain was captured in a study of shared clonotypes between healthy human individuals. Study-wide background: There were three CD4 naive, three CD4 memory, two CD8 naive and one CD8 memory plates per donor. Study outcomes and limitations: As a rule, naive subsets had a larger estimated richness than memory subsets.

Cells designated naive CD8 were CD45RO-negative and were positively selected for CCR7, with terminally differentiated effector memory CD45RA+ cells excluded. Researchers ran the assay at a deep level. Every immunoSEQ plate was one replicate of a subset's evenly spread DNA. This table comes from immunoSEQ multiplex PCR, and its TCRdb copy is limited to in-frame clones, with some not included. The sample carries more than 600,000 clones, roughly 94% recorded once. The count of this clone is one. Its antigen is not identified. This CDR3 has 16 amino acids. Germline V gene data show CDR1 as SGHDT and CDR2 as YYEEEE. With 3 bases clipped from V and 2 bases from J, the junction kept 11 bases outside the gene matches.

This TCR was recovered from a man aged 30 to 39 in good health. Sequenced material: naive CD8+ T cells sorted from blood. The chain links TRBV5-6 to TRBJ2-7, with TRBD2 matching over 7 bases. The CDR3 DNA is TGTGCCAGCAGCTCACCTCGGCTAGCGGAAGCCTACGAGCAGTACTTC. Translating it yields CASSSPRLAEAYEQYF.